This T cell receptor (beta chain) came from a study of response to subunit inactivated influenza vaccine (dated by TCRdb to 2017 to 2018). Turning to the overall study: Deep quantitative T cell receptor repertoire profiling was used in the study to track responses to a trivalent subunit inactivated influenza vaccine. Points the paper makes about the study in general: The authors suggested that each seasonal influenza vaccination may recruit only a limited number of new T cells.

Libraries were made using RT-PCR. TCRdb shows the sequencer as Illumina HiSeq 2500. Using fastp trimming at Q25 and MiXCR clonotype assembly, TCRdb reanalyzed the public sequencing data and kept in-frame beta chains. Each CDR3 protein appears once, grouped with its most common genes and DNA. The sample yields about 540,000 distinct CDR3 sequences; approximately 24% were counted once. Around 2.8% of the sample rests with the top ten. CDR3 length: 13 amino acids, cysteine to phenylalanine. The retained sequence is limited to the CDR3, 39 bases, with the frame set at the first base. Trimming costs V 11 bases and J 8 bases, and their ends lie 19 bases apart. CDR1 and CDR2 (ENHRY, SYGVKD) derive from the germline V gene. This clonotype was counted only a few times. Its antigen target is currently unknown. No quality values exist for individual bases; no much larger clone is one base distant. Another study also made use of these data, one on T cells expressing NK-cell markers. From the second report: TCR beta cDNA libraries were made by 5'RACE template switching that added a universal primer site and unique molecular identifiers. Eight or nine donors provided sorted CD3+CD56+NKG2C+, CD3+CD56+NKG2C- and CD3+CD56-NKG2C+ T-cell subsets, whose TCR beta-chain repertoires were profiled. Of the eight sequenced donors, seven were found to be HCMV-seropositive and one was found to be HCMV-seronegative. To restrict sorting to alphabetaTCR-expressing T cells, an anti-gammadeltaTCR antibody was added in several experiments. In 5 to 7 donors, the dominant CD3+CD56+NKG2C+ clonotypes were found to rank among the top 10 CD8+ clonotypes and to make up roughly 1.0-7.5% of CD8+ T cells. Those dominant clonotypes were again the most abundant among CD3+CD56-NKG2C+ cells in a few donors, at about 25-65%. Whether the expanded NKG2C-expressing T cell clones were specific for HCMV antigens remained unclear. The study sequenced eight donors, all healthy volunteers chosen at random: three men and five women. A commercial ELISA kit detecting HCMV-specific IgG in serum was used to determine HCMV serostatus. Ficoll density gradient centrifugation was used to isolate peripheral blood mononuclear cells from blood. CD4+ and CD8+ T cells were isolated from PBMC by magnetic immunoseparation with Miltenyi isolation kits. Priming for cDNA synthesis came from the TCR beta constant segment, and two successive PCR amplification steps followed. Libraries were sequenced as 2 x 150 bp reads on Illumina HiSeq 2000/2500, MiSeq or NextSeq. MIGEC handled demultiplexing of the reads and grouping by UMI, while MiTCR was used to assemble and quantify clonotypes. To remove erroneous sequences, TCR cDNA sequences were retained only when supported by two or more reads. Downstream repertoire analysis used the tcR package, and clonotypes were matched across fractions by CDR3 nucleotide sequence plus V segment. VDJmatch was used to annotate antigen specificity against VDJdb, with one amino acid substitution in CDR3 permitted.

The receptor was isolated from a man between 50 and 59 years old who received an inactivated influenza vaccine. Donor details come from another sample of the same person, matched by shared clones. The rearrangement joined TRBV10-3 to TRBJ2-1; the D gene is not confidently resolved. Sequences were derived from CD4+ T cells sorted from PBMCs, sampled 12 days after vaccination. The CDR3 protein is CAHQAAYADEQFF. The base sequence is TGTGCCCACCAGGCGGCATATGCGGATGAGCAGTTCTTC.